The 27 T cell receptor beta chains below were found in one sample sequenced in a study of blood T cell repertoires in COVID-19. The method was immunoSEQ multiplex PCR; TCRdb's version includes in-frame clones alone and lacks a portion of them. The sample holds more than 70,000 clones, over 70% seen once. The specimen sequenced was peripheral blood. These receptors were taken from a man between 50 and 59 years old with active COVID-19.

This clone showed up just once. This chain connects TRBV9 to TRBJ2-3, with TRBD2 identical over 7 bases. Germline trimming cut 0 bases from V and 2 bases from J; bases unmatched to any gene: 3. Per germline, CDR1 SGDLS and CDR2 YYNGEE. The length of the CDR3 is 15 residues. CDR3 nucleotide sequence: TGTGCCAGCAGCGTAGAGCGGGGCTACACAGATACGCAGTATTTT. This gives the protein CASSVERGYTDTQYF.

CDR3 loop: CASRPGQGSDYGYTF. CDR3 sequence (DNA): TGTGCCAGCAGGCCGGGACAGGGTTCTGACTATGGCTACACCTTC. The gene calls are TRBV6-6 and TRBJ1-2; TRBD1 aligns across 9 bases. This CDR3 is built from 15 residues. V trimming: 6 bases; J trimming: 3 bases; junction bases outside the gene matches: 8. Germline CDR1 reads MNHNY; CDR2 reads SVGAGI (reference sequence).

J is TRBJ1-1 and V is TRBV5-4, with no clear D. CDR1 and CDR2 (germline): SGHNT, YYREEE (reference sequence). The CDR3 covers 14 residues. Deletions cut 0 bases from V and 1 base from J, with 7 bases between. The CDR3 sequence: CASSLVSENTEAFF. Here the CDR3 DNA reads TGTGCCAGCAGCTTGGTCTCAGAGAACACTGAAGCTTTCTTT.

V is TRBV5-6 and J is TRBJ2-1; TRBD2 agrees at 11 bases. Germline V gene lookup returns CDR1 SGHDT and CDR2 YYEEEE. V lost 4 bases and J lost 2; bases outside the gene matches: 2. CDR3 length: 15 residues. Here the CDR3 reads CASSRLAGTYNEQFF. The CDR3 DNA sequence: TGTGCCAGCAGCCGACTAGCGGGGACCTACAATGAGCAGTTCTTC.

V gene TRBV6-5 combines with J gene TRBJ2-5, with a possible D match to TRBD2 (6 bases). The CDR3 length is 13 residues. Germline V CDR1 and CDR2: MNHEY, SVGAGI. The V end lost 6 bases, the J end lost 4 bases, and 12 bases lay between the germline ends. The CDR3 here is CASSRLGGETQYF. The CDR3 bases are TGTGCCAGCAGCCGACTCGGGGGAGAGACCCAGTACTTC.

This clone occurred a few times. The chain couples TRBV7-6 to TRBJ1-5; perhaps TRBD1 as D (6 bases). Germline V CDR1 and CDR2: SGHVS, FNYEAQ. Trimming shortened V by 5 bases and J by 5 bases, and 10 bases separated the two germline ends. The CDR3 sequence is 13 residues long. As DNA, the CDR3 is TGTGCCAGCAGCACAAGACAGGATCAGCCCCAGCATTTT. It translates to CASSTRQDQPQHF.

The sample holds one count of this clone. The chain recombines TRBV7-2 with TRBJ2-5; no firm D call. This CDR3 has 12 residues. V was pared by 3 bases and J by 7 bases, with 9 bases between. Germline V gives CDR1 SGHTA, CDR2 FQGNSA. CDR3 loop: CASSLGVGTQYF. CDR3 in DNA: TGTGCCAGCAGCTTGGGCGTAGGGACCCAGTACTTC.

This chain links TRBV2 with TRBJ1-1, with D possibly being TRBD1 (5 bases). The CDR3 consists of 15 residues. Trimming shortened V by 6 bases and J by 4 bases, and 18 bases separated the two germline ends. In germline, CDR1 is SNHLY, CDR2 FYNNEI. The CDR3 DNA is TGTGCCAGCAGGATCAGATCAGGGAGGGGCACTGAAGCTTTCTTT. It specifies CASRIRSGRGTEAFF.

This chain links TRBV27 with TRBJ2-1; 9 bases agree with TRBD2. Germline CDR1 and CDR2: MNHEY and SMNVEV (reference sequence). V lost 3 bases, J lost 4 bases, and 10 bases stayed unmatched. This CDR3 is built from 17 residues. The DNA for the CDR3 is TGTGCCAGCAGTTTTCGACCGGGGCGGGGGGGATACAATGAGCAGTTCTTC. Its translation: CASSFRPGRGGYNEQFF.

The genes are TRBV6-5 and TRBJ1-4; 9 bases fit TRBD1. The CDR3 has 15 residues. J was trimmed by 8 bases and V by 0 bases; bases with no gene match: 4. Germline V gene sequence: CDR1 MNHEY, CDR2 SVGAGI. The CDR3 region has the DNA TGTGCCAGCAGTTACTCGACAGGGGGTGGGGAAAAACTGTTTTTT. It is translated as CASSYSTGGGEKLFF.

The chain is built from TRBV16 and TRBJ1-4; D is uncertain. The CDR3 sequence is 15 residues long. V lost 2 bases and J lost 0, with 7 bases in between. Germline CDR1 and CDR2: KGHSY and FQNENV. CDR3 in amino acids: CASSQQAATNEKLFF. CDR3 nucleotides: TGTGCCAGCAGCCAACAAGCCGCAACTAATGAAAAACTGTTTTTT.

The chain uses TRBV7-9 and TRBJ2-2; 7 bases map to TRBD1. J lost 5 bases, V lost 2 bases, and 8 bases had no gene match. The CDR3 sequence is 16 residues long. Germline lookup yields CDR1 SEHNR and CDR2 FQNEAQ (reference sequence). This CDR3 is CASSLFLTGQTGELFF. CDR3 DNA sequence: TGTGCCAGCAGCTTATTCTTGACAGGGCAAACCGGGGAGCTGTTTTTT.

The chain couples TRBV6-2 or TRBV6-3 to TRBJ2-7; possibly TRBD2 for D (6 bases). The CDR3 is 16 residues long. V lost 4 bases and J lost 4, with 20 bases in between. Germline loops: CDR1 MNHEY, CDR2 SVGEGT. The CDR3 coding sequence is TGTGCCAGCAGTTCCCTGACCGCGGGAAACTTTTACGAGCAGTACTTC. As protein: CASSSLTAGNFYEQYF.

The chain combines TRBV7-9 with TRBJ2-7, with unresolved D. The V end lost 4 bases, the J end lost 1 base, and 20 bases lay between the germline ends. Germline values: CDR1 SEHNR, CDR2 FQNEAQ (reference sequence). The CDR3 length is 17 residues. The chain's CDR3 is CASSSPPADLGSYEQYF. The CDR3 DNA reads TGTGCCAGCAGCTCCCCACCCGCAGACTTAGGATCCTACGAGCAGTACTTC.

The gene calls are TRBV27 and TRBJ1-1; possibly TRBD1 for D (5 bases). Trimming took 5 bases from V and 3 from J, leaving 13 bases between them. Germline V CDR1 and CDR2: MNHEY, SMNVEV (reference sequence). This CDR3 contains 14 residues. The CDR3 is CASSQRGWDTEAFF. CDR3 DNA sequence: TGTGCCAGCAGTCAAAGGGGCTGGGACACTGAAGCTTTCTTT.

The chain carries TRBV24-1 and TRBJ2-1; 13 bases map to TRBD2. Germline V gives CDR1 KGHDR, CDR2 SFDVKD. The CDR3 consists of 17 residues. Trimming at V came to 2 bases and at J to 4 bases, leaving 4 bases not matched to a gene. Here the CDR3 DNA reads TGTGCCACCAGTGATTATCAGACTAGCGGGGGGTACAATGAGCAGTTCTTC. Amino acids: CATSDYQTSGGYNEQFF.

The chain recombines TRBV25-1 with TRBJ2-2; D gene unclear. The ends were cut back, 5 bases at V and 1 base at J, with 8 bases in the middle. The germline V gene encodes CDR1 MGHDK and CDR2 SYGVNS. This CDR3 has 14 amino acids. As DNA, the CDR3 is TGTGCCAGCAGTCGGCGAGGGAACACCGGGGAGCTGTTTTTT. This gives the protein CASSRRGNTGELFF.

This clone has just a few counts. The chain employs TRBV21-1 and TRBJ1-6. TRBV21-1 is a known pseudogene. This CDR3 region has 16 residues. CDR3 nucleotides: TGTGCCAGCAGCAGTCTCTCCTTAAGAGATAATTCACCCCTCCACTTT. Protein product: CASSSLSLRDNSPLHF.

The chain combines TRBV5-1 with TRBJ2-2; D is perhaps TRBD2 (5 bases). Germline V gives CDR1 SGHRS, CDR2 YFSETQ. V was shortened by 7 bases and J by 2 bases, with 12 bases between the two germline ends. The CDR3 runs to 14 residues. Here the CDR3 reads CASSLRTNTGELFF. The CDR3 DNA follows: TGCGCCAGCTCCCTGCGGACTAACACCGGGGAGCTGTTTTTT.

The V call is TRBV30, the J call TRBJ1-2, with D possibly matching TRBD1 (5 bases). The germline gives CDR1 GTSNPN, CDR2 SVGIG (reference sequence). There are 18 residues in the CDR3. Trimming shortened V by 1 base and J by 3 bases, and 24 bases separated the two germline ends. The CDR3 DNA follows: TGTGCCTGGAGTGACCTCCTCCGGGACTCTGCTAGACACTATGGCTACACCTTC. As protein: CAWSDLLRDSARHYGYTF.

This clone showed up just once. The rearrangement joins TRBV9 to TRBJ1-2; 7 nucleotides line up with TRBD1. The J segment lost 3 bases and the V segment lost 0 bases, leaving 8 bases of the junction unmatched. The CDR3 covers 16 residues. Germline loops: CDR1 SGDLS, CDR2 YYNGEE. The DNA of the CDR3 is TGTGCCAGCAGCGTAGGTCACAGGGGAGACGACTATGGCTACACCTTC. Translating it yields CASSVGHRGDDYGYTF.

CDR3 DNA sequence: TGCGCCAGCAGCTTGGCTCAGGGGTCTGGAAACACCATATATTTT. Residues: CASSLAQGSGNTIYF. The chain employs TRBV5-1 and TRBJ1-3, with a possible D match to TRBD1 (6 bases). The CDR3 is made up of 15 amino acids. V lost 0 bases, J lost 1 base, and 8 bases lay in between. From germline, CDR1 is SGHRS and CDR2 YFSETQ.

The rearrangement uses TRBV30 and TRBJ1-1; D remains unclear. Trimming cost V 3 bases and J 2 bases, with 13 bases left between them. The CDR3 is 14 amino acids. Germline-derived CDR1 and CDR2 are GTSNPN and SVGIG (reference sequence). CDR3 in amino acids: CAWRNWASNTEAFF. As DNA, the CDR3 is TGTGCCTGGAGAAACTGGGCCAGCAACACTGAAGCTTTCTTT.

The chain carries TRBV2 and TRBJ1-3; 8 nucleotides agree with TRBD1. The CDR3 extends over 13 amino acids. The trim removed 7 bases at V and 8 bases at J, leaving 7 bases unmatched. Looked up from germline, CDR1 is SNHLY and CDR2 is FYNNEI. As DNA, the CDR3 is TGTGCCAGCAACCTCGACAGGGGAGACACCATATATTTT. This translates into CASNLDRGDTIYF.

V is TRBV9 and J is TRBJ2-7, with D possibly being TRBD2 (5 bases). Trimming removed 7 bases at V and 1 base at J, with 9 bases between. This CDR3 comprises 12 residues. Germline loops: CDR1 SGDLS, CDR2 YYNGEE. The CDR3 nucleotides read TGTGCCAGCCGGGGTACGTCCTACGAGCAGTACTTC. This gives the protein CASRGTSYEQYF.

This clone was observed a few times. CDR3 sequence reads: CASKPLGDDNYGYTF. The CDR3 coding sequence is TGTGCCAGCAAACCACTCGGAGATGATAACTATGGCTACACCTTC. This chain uses TRBV6-5 with TRBJ1-2; D not certain. Germline-derived CDR1 and CDR2 are MNHEY and SVGAGI. Trimming removed 7 bases at V and 1 base at J, with 16 bases between. The CDR3 is 15 residues long.

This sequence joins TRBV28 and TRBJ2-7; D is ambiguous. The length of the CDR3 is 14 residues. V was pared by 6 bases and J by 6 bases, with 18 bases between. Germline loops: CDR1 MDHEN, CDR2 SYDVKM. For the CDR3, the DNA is TGTGCCAGCAGACGCGACATCACCTTCGCCGAGCAGTACTTC. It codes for CASRRDITFAEQYF.